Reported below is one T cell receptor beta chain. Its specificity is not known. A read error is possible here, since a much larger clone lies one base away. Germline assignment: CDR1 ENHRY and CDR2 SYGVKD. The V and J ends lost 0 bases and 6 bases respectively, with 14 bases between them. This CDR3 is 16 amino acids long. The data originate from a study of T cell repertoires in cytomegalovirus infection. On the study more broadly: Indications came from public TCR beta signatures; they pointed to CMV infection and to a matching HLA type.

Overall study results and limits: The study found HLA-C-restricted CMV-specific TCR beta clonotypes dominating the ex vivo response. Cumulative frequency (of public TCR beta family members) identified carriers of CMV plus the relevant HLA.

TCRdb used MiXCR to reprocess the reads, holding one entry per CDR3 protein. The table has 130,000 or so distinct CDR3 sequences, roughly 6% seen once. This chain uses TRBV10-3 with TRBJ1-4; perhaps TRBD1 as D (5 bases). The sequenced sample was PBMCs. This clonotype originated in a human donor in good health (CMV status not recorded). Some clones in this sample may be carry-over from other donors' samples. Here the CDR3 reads CAISESYDMGDEKLFF. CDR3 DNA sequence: TGTGCCATCAGTGAGTCGTACGACATGGGGGATGAAAAACTGTTTTTT.